A selection of T cell receptor beta chains follows, all from one sample in a study of OX40 agonist ivuxolimab in advanced cancers. Method: immunoSEQ multiplex PCR; TCRdb's copy keeps in-frame clones and lacks some. The data contain 80,000 to 95,000 clones, 91% of them singletons. Sequencing was performed on CD4+ or CD8+ T cells sorted from blood, taken in a trial of the OX40 agonist ivuxolimab. All receptors derive from an adult with an advanced solid tumor such as melanoma, head and neck, liver or kidney cancer. Both conserved end residues are part of each CDR3. The D gene is left open where the match is weak. A row's size may be missing; if present it is once, few, many or a size class.

clone size	D gene	V gene	J gene	CDR3 protein	CDR3 DNA
.	TRBD2	TRBV6-4	TRBJ2-1	CASSEGRRGLAGWSEQFF	TGTGCCAGCAGTGAAGGGCGTCGAGGACTAGCGGGATGGAGTGAGCAGTTCTTC
.	.	TRBV6-1	TRBJ1-4	CASSTAWGRSEKLFF	TGTGCCAGCAGTACTGCTTGGGGGCGAAGTGAAAAACTGTTTTTT
.	TRBD1	TRBV27	TRBJ2-3	CASNSQGARTDTQYF	TGTGCCAGCAACTCACAGGGGGCGCGAACAGATACGCAGTATTTT
.	.	TRBV15	TRBJ2-5	CATSRDSLSETQYF	TGTGCCACCAGCAGAGATTCCCTAAGCGAGACCCAGTACTTC
.	TRBD1	TRBV6-1	TRBJ2-1	CASTHRGSSYNEQFF	TGTGCCAGCACCCACAGGGGAAGCTCCTACAATGAGCAGTTCTTC
.	.	TRBV9	TRBJ2-5	CASSPGTLGGTQYF	TGTGCCAGCAGTCCCGGGACGTTAGGGGGGACCCAGTACTTC
.	TRBD1	TRBV5-1	TRBJ2-5	CASSRQGGETQYF	TGCGCCAGCAGCCGACAGGGCGGGGAGACCCAGTACTTC
.	.	TRBV5-1	TRBJ1-4	CASSLDISTNEKLFF	TGCGCCAGCAGCTTGGATATTTCAACTAATGAAAAACTGTTTTTT
.	.	TRBV28	TRBJ2-3	CASRPRGSTDTQYF	TGTGCCAGCAGGCCTAGGGGAAGCACAGATACGCAGTATTTT
.	TRBD1	TRBV6-5	TRBJ2-7	CASSPGQSYEQYF	TGTGCCAGCAGTCCGGGACAGTCCTACGAGCAGTACTTC
.	.	TRBV9	TRBJ2-3	CASSVATLGDTQYF	TGTGCCAGCAGCGTAGCTACCTTAGGAGATACGCAGTATTTT
.	.	TRBV5-6	TRBJ2-5	CASSAGLEYQETQYF	TGTGCCAGCAGCGCCGGCCTGGAGTACCAAGAGACCCAGTACTTC
few	TRBD1	TRBV6-5	TRBJ2-5	CASRRQGGGETQYF	TGTGCCAGCAGACGACAGGGTGGGGGAGAGACCCAGTACTTC
.	.	TRBV27	TRBJ2-1	CASTSRPAGSNEQFF	TGTGCCAGCACCTCGCGGCCTGCCGGGAGCAATGAGCAGTTCTTC
.	.	TRBV5-1	TRBJ2-5	CASSLWDSQETQYF	TGCGCCAGCAGCTTGTGGGACTCCCAAGAGACCCAGTACTTC
.	.	TRBV11-1	TRBJ1-2	CASSGRRGSNYGYTF	TGTGCCAGCAGTGGACGGAGGGGCTCCAACTATGGCTACACCTTC
.	.	TRBV7-9	TRBJ2-5	CASSLGREAETQYF	TGTGCCAGCAGCTTAGGCAGGGAGGCGGAGACCCAGTACTTC
.	TRBD1	TRBV27	TRBJ2-7	CASRGQNIYEQYF	TGTGCCAGCAGGGGACAGAACATCTACGAGCAGTACTTC
.	.	TRBV4-1	TRBJ2-7	CASSQARQGGSYEQYF	TGCGCCAGCAGCCAAGCGCGCCAGGGGGGCTCCTACGAGCAGTACTTC
.	TRBD1	TRBV5-1	TRBJ1-4	CASRTGREDEKLFF	TGCGCCAGCAGGACAGGGAGAGAAGATGAAAAACTGTTTTTT
.	TRBD2	TRBV29-1	TRBJ2-1	CSVEGFSGSPTKHGYNEQFF	TGCAGCGTTGAGGGGTTTAGCGGGAGTCCAACTAAGCATGGGTACAATGAGCAGTTCTTC
.	.	TRBV27	TRBJ2-7	CASRSGAAYEQYF	TGTGCCAGCAGGTCTGGGGCGGCCTACGAGCAGTACTTC
.	.	TRBV11-3	TRBJ2-3	CASSLGDTQYF	TGTGCCAGCAGCTTAGGAGATACGCAGTATTTT
.	.	TRBV14	TRBJ2-7	CASSLRQYEQYF	TGTGCCAGCAGCCTTCGACAGTACGAGCAGTACTTC
.	.	TRBV5-1	TRBJ2-5	CASTTGQFQETQYF	TGCGCCAGCACCACCGGACAGTTTCAAGAGACCCAGTACTTC
.	TRBD1	TRBV27	TRBJ2-1	CASSQDRVNEQFF	TGTGCCAGCAGTCAGGACAGGGTCAATGAGCAGTTCTTC
.	.	TRBV2	TRBJ2-2	CASSEAAITNTGELFF	TGTGCCAGCAGTGAAGCTGCCATAACGAACACCGGGGAGCTGTTTTTT
.	.	TRBV6-6	TRBJ2-2	CASSYSEKAGGELFF	TGTGCCAGCAGTTACTCGGAGAAGGCTGGCGGGGAGCTGTTTTTT
.	TRBD1	TRBV13	TRBJ1-2	CASSLRTGGSGYTF	TGTGCCAGCAGCTTAAGGACAGGGGGGTCTGGCTACACCTTC
.	.	TRBV21-1	TRBJ2-2	CASSKRWSSGSNTGELFF	TGTGCCAGCAGCAAAAGGTGGTCTAGCGGATCGAACACCGGGGAGCTGTTTTTT
.	.	TRBV15	TRBJ1-2	CATSRDWATALGYTF	TGTGCCACCAGCAGAGATTGGGCGACAGCTTTGGGCTACACCTTC
.	TRBD1	TRBV7-2	TRBJ1-1	CASSFTGDPNTEAFF	TGTGCCAGCAGCTTTACAGGGGACCCGAACACTGAAGCTTTCTTT
.	.	TRBV11-3	TRBJ1-4	CASSHWEGMGEKLFF	TGTGCCAGCAGCCACTGGGAGGGGATGGGTGAAAAACTGTTTTTT
.	TRBD1	TRBV6-4	TRBJ1-3	CASRRDRDSGNTIYF	TGTGCCAGCAGACGCGACAGGGACTCTGGAAACACCATATATTTT
.	.	TRBV6-6	TRBJ2-5	CASSLLAGQGQETQYF	TGTGCCAGCAGTTTACTTGCGGGACAAGGCCAAGAGACCCAGTACTTC
once	.	TRBV5-1	TRBJ2-3	CASSYVSGATDTQYF	TGCGCCAGCAGCTACGTGTCGGGAGCCACAGATACGCAGTATTTT
.	TRBD2	TRBV7-9	TRBJ2-7	CASRRTSGTYEQYF	TGTGCCAGCAGACGGACTAGCGGGACCTACGAGCAGTACTTC
.	.	TRBV19	TRBJ2-2	CASSIVTGRFTGELFF	TGTGCCAGTAGTATAGTCACAGGGCGGTTCACCGGGGAGCTGTTTTTT
.	TRBD2	TRBV7-8	TRBJ2-5	CASSLGASGTIETQYF	TGTGCCAGCAGCTTGGGCGCTAGCGGGACTATAGAGACCCAGTACTTC
.	.	TRBV19	TRBJ2-7	CASSLSRDYEQYF	TGTGCCAGTAGTCTCAGTAGGGATTACGAGCAGTACTTC
.	TRBD1	TRBV4-1	TRBJ2-2	CASSPGTGNAGELFF	TGCGCCAGCAGCCCTGGGACAGGGAACGCCGGGGAGCTGTTTTTT
.	TRBD2	TRBV27	TRBJ2-1	CASSLKFVLASGLYDNEQFF	TGTGCCAGCAGTTTAAAGTTCGTCCTGGCTAGCGGGCTTTATGACAATGAGCAGTTCTTC
.	.	TRBV5-6	TRBJ2-7	CASSFGGPSSYEQYF	TGTGCCAGCAGCTTCGGCGGGCCGAGCTCCTACGAGCAGTACTTC
.	TRBD1	TRBV2	TRBJ2-7	CASSEALGDRVLDEQYF	TGTGCCAGCAGTGAAGCGCTTGGGGACAGGGTGTTAGACGAGCAGTACTTC
.	.	TRBV11-2	TRBJ2-1	CASSLGIYNEQFF	TGTGCCAGCAGCTTAGGGATCTACAATGAGCAGTTCTTC
.	TRBD2	TRBV11-2	TRBJ2-7	CASSLGLAGYEQYF	TGTGCCAGCAGCTTAGGGCTAGCGGGCTACGAGCAGTACTTC
.	TRBD1	TRBV27	TRBJ1-1	CASSLWGQGFMNTEAFF	TGTGCCAGCAGTTTATGGGGACAGGGGTTCATGAACACTGAAGCTTTCTTT
.	TRBD2	TRBV9	TRBJ2-3	CASSVLAGGWDTQYF	TGTGCCAGCAGCGTTTTAGCGGGAGGTTGGGATACGCAGTATTTT
.	TRBD2	TRBV29-1	TRBJ2-1	CSGRGLVYNEQFF	TGCAGCGGCAGAGGACTAGTTTACAATGAGCAGTTCTTC
.	.	TRBV19	TRBJ2-1	CASSTSSAVSSYNEQFF	TGTGCCAGTAGTACCTCATCTGCGGTGAGCTCCTACAATGAGCAGTTCTTC
.	TRBD2	TRBV7-9	TRBJ2-2	CASSLTSGRAIGELFF	TGTGCCAGCAGCCTGACTAGCGGGAGGGCTATCGGGGAGCTGTTTTTT